The 26 T cell receptor beta chains reported below all come from one sample, sequenced in a study of early T cells in non-severe SARS-CoV-2 infection. A single record per CDR3 protein comes from TCRdb applying MiXCR to the 5' RACE reads. The data hold more than 60,000 distinct CDR3 sequences, with under 15% observed a single time. The sequencing sample was made of whole blood. The receptors derive from an adult who was a healthcare worker with PCR-confirmed SARS-CoV-2 infection or an uninfected control (not recorded which).

This clonotype was seen at least ten times. CDR3 amino acids: CASSFELGSTEAFF. The DNA for the CDR3 is TGCGCCAGCAGCTTTGAGCTGGGAAGCACTGAAGCTTTCTTT. The V call is TRBV5-1, the J call TRBJ1-1; D gene ambiguous. Germline CDR1 and CDR2: SGHRS and YFSETQ. The V end lost 2 bases, the J end lost 4 bases, and 12 bases lay between the germline ends. The CDR3 is 14 amino acids.

The table lists this clonotype with a few counts. The chain links TRBV20-1 to TRBJ2-1; 9 nucleotides line up with TRBD2. The CDR3 is 15 residues long. Germline V gene lookup returns CDR1 DFQATT and CDR2 SNEGSKA (reference sequence). Germline trimming cut 0 bases from V and 4 bases from J; bases unmatched to any gene: 4. The CDR3 sequence: CSARDRRGGYNEQFF. In DNA form, the CDR3 reads TGCAGTGCTAGAGATAGGCGGGGGGGTTACAATGAGCAGTTCTTC.

The CDR3 loop reads CSVERGSNTEAFF. CDR3 sequence (DNA): TGCAGCGTGGAGAGGGGGAGCAACACTGAAGCTTTCTTT. The chain is built from TRBV29-1 and TRBJ1-1, with a tentative D call TRBD1 (6 bases). V was clipped by 6 bases and J by 2 bases, with 13 bases between them. The CDR3 extends over 13 amino acids. CDR1 and CDR2 from the germline V gene are SQVTM and ANQGSEA. The full variable domain, completed using reference TRBV29-1 and TRBJ1-1, is SAVISQKPSRDICQRGTSLTIQCQVDSQVTMMFWYRQQPGQSLTLIATANQGSEATYESGFVIDKFPISRPNLTFSTLTVSNMSPEDSSIYLCSVERGSNTEAFFGQGTRLTVV.

This chain uses TRBV29-1 with TRBJ1-1; D is uncertain. This CDR3 has 11 amino acids. Trimming stripped 5 bases from V and 1 base from J, with 5 bases between. Germline V gene sequence: CDR1 SQVTM, CDR2 ANQGSEA. The CDR3 sequence: CSVIWNTEAFF. The DNA for the CDR3 is TGCAGCGTTATTTGGAACACTGAAGCTTTCTTT.

V gene TRBV6-5 combines with J gene TRBJ1-3; D possibly corresponds to TRBD1 (5 bases). Between the trimmed V and J ends, which lost 6 bases and 0 bases, there was a span of 15 bases. The CDR3 runs to 16 residues. The germline gives CDR1 MNHEY, CDR2 SVGAGI. In DNA form, the CDR3 reads TGTGCCAGCAGCCCGGGGGAAGGCGGCTCTGGAAACACCATATATTTT. Residues: CASSPGEGGSGNTIYF.

The chain uses TRBV2 and TRBJ2-7; perhaps TRBD2 as D (6 bases). The CDR3 spans 13 residues. Germline-derived CDR1 and CDR2 are SNHLY and FYNNEI. Trimming took 2 bases from V and 1 from J, leaving 6 bases between them. The CDR3 nucleotides read TGTGCCAGCAGTGAACGGGGGTCCTACGAGCAGTACTTC. Translation: CASSERGSYEQYF.

This clonotype was counted many times. V is TRBV5-4 and J is TRBJ2-1, with TRBD1 matching 8 bases. Germline CDR1 is SGHNT and CDR2 is YYREEE (reference sequence). This CDR3 is 15 amino acids long. V lost 4 bases, J lost 0 bases, and 3 bases stayed unmatched. As DNA, the CDR3 is TGTGCCAGCAGCCGGACAGGGAGCTCCTACAATGAGCAGTTCTTC. This sequence encodes CASSRTGSSYNEQFF.

This clonotype has a count of ten or more. V is TRBV4-1 and J is TRBJ2-5; TRBD1 might be the D (5 bases). The germline V gene has CDR1 MGHRA and CDR2 YSYEKL. The V end was cut by 4 bases, the J end by 3 bases, with 15 bases between. This CDR3 is 15 amino acids long. The CDR3 loop is CASSPWGQEEETQYF. The CDR3 DNA reads as TGCGCCAGCAGCCCCTGGGGCCAAGAGGAAGAGACCCAGTACTTC.

This clonotype has more than one count but fewer than ten. The V call is TRBV7-3, the J call TRBJ2-7; D gene uncertain. The CDR3 is 13 residues long. The V and J ends lost 2 bases and 6 bases respectively, with 11 bases between them. Germline CDR1 is SGHTA and CDR2 is FQGTGA. CDR3 in amino acids: CASSLVPSPEQYF. The CDR3 nucleotides read TGTGCCAGCAGCTTAGTGCCATCGCCCGAGCAGTACTTC.

The DNA for the CDR3 is TGCGCCAGCAGCTTAGCTGCCCAAGAGACCCAGTACTTC. It yields the protein CASSLAAQETQYF. J is TRBJ2-5 and V is TRBV4-1; D unclear. Trimming removed 5 bases at V and 1 base at J, with 8 bases between. CDR1 is MGHRA and CDR2 is YSYEKL in the germline V gene. CDR3 length equals 13 residues.

This clonotype has just a few counts. This chain links TRBV28 with TRBJ2-7, with TRBD1 as a possible D gene (7 bases). The length of the CDR3 is 14 residues. Trimming cost V 5 bases and J 4 bases, with 15 bases left between them. Germline V gene lookup returns CDR1 MDHEN and CDR2 SYDVKM. CDR3 DNA sequence: TGTGCCAGCAGTGTCGGAGGGGGCAAGTACGAGCAGTACTTC. Translation gives CASSVGGGKYEQYF.

V and J are TRBV6-6 and TRBJ2-2; D is possibly TRBD1 or TRBD2 (7 bases each). Germline CDR1 reads MNHNY; CDR2 reads SVGAGI (reference sequence). The germline V and J ends were trimmed by 6 bases and 3 bases, with 23 bases remaining between them. The CDR3 totals 18 residues. CDR3 in DNA: TGTGCCAGCAGAACAGAGACAGGGAGGGGGAGCTACACCGGGGAGCTGTTTTTT. Protein sequence: CASRTETGRGSYTGELFF.

V gene TRBV3-1 combines with J gene TRBJ1-5; the D gene is possibly TRBD1 (6 bases). V dropped 6 bases and J dropped 7 bases, with 19 bases sitting between them. The CDR3 loop spans 15 amino acids. CDR1 is LGHDT and CDR2 is YNNKEL in the germline V gene (reference sequence). CDR3 coding DNA: TGTGCCAGCAGTTCCCGTTCCGGGGGCGGGCAGCCCCAGCATTTT. This codes for CASSSRSGGGQPQHF.

The chain uses TRBV6-1 and TRBJ1-2; no clear D. Germline V gives CDR1 MNHNS, CDR2 SASEGT. This CDR3 is built from 14 residues. The V end lost 2 bases, the J end lost 8 bases, and 15 bases lay between the germline ends. The CDR3 DNA is TGTGCCAGCAGTGAAACACAGCAGAACCGAGGCTACACCTTC. It is translated as CASSETQQNRGYTF.

The V gene is TRBV20-1, the J gene TRBJ2-1; TRBD2 agrees at 11 bases. The CDR3 has 14 amino acids. V gave up 0 bases and J gave up 9 bases; unmatched junction bases: 4. CDR1 is DFQATT and CDR2 is SNEGSKA in the germline V gene (reference sequence). In DNA form, the CDR3 reads TGCAGTGCTAGAGATAGCGGGAGGGTTGGTGAGCAGTTCTTC. Residues: CSARDSGRVGEQFF.

This clonotype was observed a handful of times. The chain recombines TRBV12-3 or TRBV12-4 with TRBJ2-1, with TRBD1 matching 9 bases. Trimming removed 5 bases from V and 9 bases from J; junction bases left unmatched: 8. The CDR3 spans 14 residues. This CDR3 reads CASSLTGGIGEQFF. In DNA form, the CDR3 reads TGTGCCAGCAGTCTGACAGGGGGGATCGGTGAGCAGTTCTTC.

This clonotype has ten or more counts. The chain joins TRBV6-1 to TRBJ2-7; no reliable D call. V lost 6 bases, J lost 2 bases, and 17 bases lay in between. Germline CDR1 reads MNHNS; CDR2 reads SASEGT. The CDR3 is made up of 15 amino acids. The CDR3 loop reads CASSRLPSGAYEQYF. Here the CDR3 DNA reads TGTGCCAGCAGCCGTCTCCCTAGTGGGGCCTACGAGCAGTACTTC.

This clonotype was counted a few times. The rearrangement uses TRBV3-1 and TRBJ1-1; D is undetermined. The CDR3 has 14 residues. Germline V gives CDR1 LGHDT, CDR2 YNNKEL (reference sequence). The ends were cut back, 0 bases at V and 7 bases at J, with 12 bases in the middle. CDR3 in amino acids: CASSQDFRVGEAFF. As DNA, the CDR3 is TGTGCCAGCAGCCAAGACTTCCGGGTGGGTGAAGCTTTCTTT.

This clonotype has just a few counts. This chain links TRBV2 with TRBJ1-2; D is possibly TRBD1 (6 bases). Deletions cut 4 bases from V and 4 bases from J, with 16 bases between. The CDR3 consists of 15 residues. The germline gives CDR1 SNHLY, CDR2 FYNNEI. The CDR3: CASSATGLGTYGYTF. The CDR3 DNA is TGTGCCAGCAGTGCAACAGGGTTAGGGACCTATGGCTACACCTTC. The entire variable domain, with the rest obtained from reference TRBV2 and TRBJ1-2, is as follows: EPEVTQTPSHQVTQMGQEVILRCVPISNHLYFYWYRQILGQKVEFLVSFYNNEISEKSEIFDDQFSVERPDGSNFTLKIRSTKLEDSAMYFCASSATGLGTYGYTFGSGTRLTVV.

Many counts were recorded for this clonotype. This chain uses TRBV6-1 with TRBJ1-6; a possible D gene is TRBD1 (6 bases). This CDR3 comprises 16 residues. Germline CDR1 and CDR2: MNHNS and SASEGT. Between the trimmed V and J ends, which lost 2 bases and 12 bases, there was a span of 20 bases. The CDR3 bases are TGTGCCAGCAGTGAATTCCGCGGACAGAGAAAAGAACCCCTCCACTTT. The encoded protein is CASSEFRGQRKEPLHF.

For this clonotype: One base away lies a much larger clone, so this may be a sequencing read error. The chain recombines TRBV10-1 with TRBJ2-7; D not certain. Trimming removed 4 bases at V and 2 bases at J, with 15 bases between. The CDR3 is 15 residues long. Germline CDR1 WNHNN, CDR2 SYGVQD (reference sequence). The chain's CDR3 is CASSVSRRTPYEQYF. CDR3 DNA sequence: TGCGCCAGCAGTGTGTCCAGGAGAACTCCCTACGAGCAGTACTTC.

This clonotype was counted many times. The chain combines TRBV7-2 with TRBJ1-2; D not certain. Trimming shortened V by 3 bases and J by 1 base, and 15 bases separated the two germline ends. The V gene's germline CDR1 is SGHTA and CDR2 FQGNSA. There are 16 residues in the CDR3. CDR3 protein: CASSFIRGGGNYGYTF. In DNA, the CDR3 is TGTGCCAGCAGCTTTATCCGGGGAGGTGGTAACTATGGCTACACCTTC.

This clonotype ranks as medium-sized (0.01 to 0.1%). The V call is TRBV28, the J call TRBJ1-5; D unclear. Germline V CDR1 and CDR2: MDHEN, SYDVKM. The V and J ends lost 8 bases and 2 bases respectively, with 10 bases between them. The CDR3 consists of 13 residues. CDR3 coding DNA: TGTGCCAGCCAATTCCGGGGCAATCAGCCCCAGCATTTT. Protein: CASQFRGNQPQHF.

This clonotype has only a few counts. The V and J genes are TRBV28 and TRBJ1-2; 11 bases map to TRBD1. With V trimmed by 2 bases and J by 5 bases, 10 bases remained unmatched. Germline V gives CDR1 MDHEN, CDR2 SYDVKM. The CDR3 is made up of 17 amino acids. The CDR3 protein is CASSLISVGTGGYGYTF. In DNA, the CDR3 is TGTGCCAGCAGTTTAATATCCGTCGGGACAGGGGGTTATGGCTACACCTTC.

V usage is TRBV6-6 and J usage is TRBJ2-5; a possible D gene is TRBD1 (6 bases). The CDR3 has 15 amino acids. V was clipped by 0 bases and J by 2 bases, with 10 bases between them. Germline CDR1 and CDR2: MNHNY and SVGAGI (reference sequence). In DNA form, the CDR3 reads TGTGCCAGCAGTTACTCCCGGACAGTACAAGAGACCCAGTACTTC. It translates to CASSYSRTVQETQYF.

This sequence joins TRBV2 and TRBJ2-5; D is undetermined. The CDR3 spans 11 residues. CDR1 and CDR2 from the germline V gene are SNHLY and FYNNEI. V shed 7 bases and J shed 1 base, with 4 bases lying between them. The chain's CDR3 is CASTVQETQYF. The CDR3 coding sequence is TGTGCCAGCACGGTCCAAGAGACCCAGTACTTC.